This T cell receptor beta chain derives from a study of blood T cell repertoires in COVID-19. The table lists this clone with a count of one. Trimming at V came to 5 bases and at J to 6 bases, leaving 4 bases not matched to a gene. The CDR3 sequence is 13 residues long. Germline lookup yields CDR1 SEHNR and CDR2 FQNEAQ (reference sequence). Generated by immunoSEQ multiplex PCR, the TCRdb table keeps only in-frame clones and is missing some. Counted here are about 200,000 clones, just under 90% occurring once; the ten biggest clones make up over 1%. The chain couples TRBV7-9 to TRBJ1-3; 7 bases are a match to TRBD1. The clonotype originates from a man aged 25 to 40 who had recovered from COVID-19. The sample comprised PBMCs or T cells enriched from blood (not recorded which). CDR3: CASSPDRLNTIYF. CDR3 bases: TGTGCCAGCAGCCCGGACAGGTTAAACACCATATATTTT.